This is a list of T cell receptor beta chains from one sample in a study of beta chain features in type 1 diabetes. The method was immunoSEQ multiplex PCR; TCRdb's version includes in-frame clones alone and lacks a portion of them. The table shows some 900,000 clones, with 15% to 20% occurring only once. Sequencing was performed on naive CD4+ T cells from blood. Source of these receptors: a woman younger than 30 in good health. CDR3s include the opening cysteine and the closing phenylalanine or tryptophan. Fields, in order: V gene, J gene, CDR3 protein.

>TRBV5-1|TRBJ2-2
CASSPGQRNTGELFF
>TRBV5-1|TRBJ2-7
CASSPAQGPSYEQYF
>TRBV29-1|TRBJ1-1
CSGGGTEAFF
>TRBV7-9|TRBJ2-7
CASSLDGGRAYEQYF
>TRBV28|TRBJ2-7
CASSRPPALGNYEQYF
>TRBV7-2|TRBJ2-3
CASSRQGSTDTQYF
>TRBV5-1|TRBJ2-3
CASSVSGASTDTQYF
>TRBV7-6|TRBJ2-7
CASSEDMSREQYF
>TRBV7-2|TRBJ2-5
CASSFGLTAEETQYF
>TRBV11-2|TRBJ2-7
CASSLHPEGGRAYEQYF
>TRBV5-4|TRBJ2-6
CASSLEGNGANVLTF
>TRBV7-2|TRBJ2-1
CASSLSTSYNEQFF
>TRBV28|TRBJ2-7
CASSFLGLVWEQYF
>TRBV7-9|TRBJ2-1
CASSPHGSGTRNEQFF
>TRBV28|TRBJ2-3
CARSSGRVGRQSTDTQYF
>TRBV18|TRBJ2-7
CASSPSEGLLWQYF
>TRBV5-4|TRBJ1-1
CASSRDGLVNTEAFF
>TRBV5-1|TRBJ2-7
CASTSGAPSSYEQYF
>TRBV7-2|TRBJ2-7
CASSGDTYEQYF
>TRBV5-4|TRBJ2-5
CASSSASGSLGQETQYF
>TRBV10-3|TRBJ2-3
CAISGTGRTDTQYF
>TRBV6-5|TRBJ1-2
CASSYSGGFGGYTF
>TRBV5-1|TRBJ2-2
CASGISGSTGELFF
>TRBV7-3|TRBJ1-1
CASSLTQGSGTEAFF
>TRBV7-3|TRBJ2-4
CASSPDRHHIQYF
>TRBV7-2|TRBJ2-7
CASSLGQDRTYEQYF
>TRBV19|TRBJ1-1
CASSPRELNTEAFF
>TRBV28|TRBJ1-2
CAVQLQGINYGYTF
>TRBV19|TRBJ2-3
CASRRNSPDTQYF